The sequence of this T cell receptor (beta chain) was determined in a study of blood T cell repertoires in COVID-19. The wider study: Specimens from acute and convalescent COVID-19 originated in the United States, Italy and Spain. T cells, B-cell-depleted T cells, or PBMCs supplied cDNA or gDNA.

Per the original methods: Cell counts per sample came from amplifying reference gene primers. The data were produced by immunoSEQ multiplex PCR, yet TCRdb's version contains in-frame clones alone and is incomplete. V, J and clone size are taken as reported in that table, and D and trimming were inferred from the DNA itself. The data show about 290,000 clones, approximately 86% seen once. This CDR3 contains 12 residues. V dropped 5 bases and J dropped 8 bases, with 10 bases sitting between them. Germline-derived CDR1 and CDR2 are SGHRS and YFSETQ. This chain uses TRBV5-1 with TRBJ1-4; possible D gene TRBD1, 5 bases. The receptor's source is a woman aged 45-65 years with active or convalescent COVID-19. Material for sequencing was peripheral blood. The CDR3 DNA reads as TGCGCCAGCAGGGGGCCTGGAGAAAAACTGTTTTTT. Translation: CASRGPGEKLFF.